This T cell receptor (beta chain) was sequenced for a study of blood T cell repertoires in COVID-19. Overall study context: PBMCs, B-cell-depleted T cells, or T cells were the source of the cDNA or gDNA that made up the material.

This table comes from immunoSEQ multiplex PCR, and its TCRdb copy is limited to in-frame clones, with some not included. The table has hundreds of thousands of clones, around 85% seen once; the top ten hold just over 7%. The origin of this receptor is a human donor in a cohort sampled during active COVID-19. Sequencing was done on a sample of peripheral blood.

The CDR3 is CASSLAPGTSGIKETQYF. The CDR3 bases are TGTGCCAGCAGCTTGGCCCCCGGGACTAGCGGGATCAAAGAGACCCAGTACTTC. The chain combines TRBV5-8 with TRBJ2-5; 13 nucleotides line up with TRBD2. The germline V gene encodes CDR1 SGHTS and CDR2 YDEGEE. V shed 0 bases and J 3 bases; nucleotides not matched to a gene: 8. CDR3 length equals 18 residues.